This TCR beta chain appears in the sequencing data of a study of blood T cell repertoires in COVID-19. Overall study: Acute and convalescent COVID-19 samples came from the United States, Italy and Spain.

Germline CDR1 is LGHDT and CDR2 is YNNKEL (reference sequence). The CDR3 length is 18 residues. V lost 1 base, J lost 1 base, and 6 bases stayed unmatched. Per the original methods: Quantification of nucleated cells was approximated via reference gene primer amplification. Measured with immunoSEQ multiplex PCR; TCRdb has only the in-frame clones, and not every one. Clonal size and the V and J genes are those of that table, whereas D and trimming came from the DNA. The sample holds approximately 61,000 clones, approximately 80% seen once. Enrolment of Seattle patients took place during active infection, and they were followed longitudinally.

The source material was peripheral blood. The clonotype was recovered from a man between 45 and 60 years old with COVID-19, enrolled during active disease. The chain carries TRBV3-1 (or the pseudogene TRBV3-2) and TRBJ2-6; 8 bases agree with TRBD1. Here the CDR3 reads CASSQADRQGSGANVLTF. The CDR3 DNA sequence: TGTGCCAGCAGCCAAGCGGACAGACAGGGGTCTGGGGCCAACGTCCTGACTTTC.